This T cell receptor beta chain appears in the sequencing data of a study of identical twins. General observations from the study: Conclusions were based on cross-sectional statistical analysis, without following the same donors.

Unique molecular identifiers were present on the cDNA, which also gained a universal primer site by template switching. TCRdb reanalysed the 5' RACE reads using MiXCR and keeps one entry per CDR3 protein. The table lists roughly 1.6 million distinct CDR3 sequences, about 31% of them singletons, with around 0.25% in the top ten. To note about this clonotype: Its antigen is undetermined.

The TCR was taken from a newborn girl in good health. What was sequenced was cord blood.

CDR3 DNA: TGCAGTGCTAGGTATCTAGCGAGATCCTACGAGCAGTACTTC. It yields the protein CSARYLARSYEQYF. The chain recombines TRBV20-1 with TRBJ2-7, with D perhaps TRBD2 (6 bases). This CDR3 is built from 14 residues. The germline gives CDR1 DFQATT, CDR2 SNEGSKA (reference sequence). Trimming left V 3 bases short and J 1 base short, with 13 bases between.